The T cell receptor (beta chain) described here comes from a study of PD-L1 blockade in urothelial cancer. About the study: Each patient had 0 to 3 earlier chemotherapy regimens. Blood was subjected to analysis at 3 weeks (second dose) and 6 weeks following treatment start. There were a median of approximately 150,000 T cells in blood samples.

Germline V gives CDR1 SGHTA, CDR2 FQGNSA. The ends were cut back, 1 base at V and 2 bases at J, with 11 bases in the middle. This CDR3 contains 15 residues. Sequenced by immunoSEQ multiplex PCR; TCRdb stores in-frame clones only, minus some. Altogether about 84,000 clones are present, roughly 82% being singletons, with the ten largest covering over 7.5%. This clone was observed a few times. The sequences come from PBMCs, collected around atezolizumab (anti-PD-L1) treatment. This receptor was taken from a man between 70 and 80 years old with urothelial cancer. V is TRBV7-2 and J is TRBJ1-2; weak D call: TRBD1 (5 bases). CDR3 residues: CASSLDGQPNYGYTF. The CDR3 DNA reads TGTGCCAGCAGCTTAGACGGACAACCGAACTATGGCTACACCTTC.